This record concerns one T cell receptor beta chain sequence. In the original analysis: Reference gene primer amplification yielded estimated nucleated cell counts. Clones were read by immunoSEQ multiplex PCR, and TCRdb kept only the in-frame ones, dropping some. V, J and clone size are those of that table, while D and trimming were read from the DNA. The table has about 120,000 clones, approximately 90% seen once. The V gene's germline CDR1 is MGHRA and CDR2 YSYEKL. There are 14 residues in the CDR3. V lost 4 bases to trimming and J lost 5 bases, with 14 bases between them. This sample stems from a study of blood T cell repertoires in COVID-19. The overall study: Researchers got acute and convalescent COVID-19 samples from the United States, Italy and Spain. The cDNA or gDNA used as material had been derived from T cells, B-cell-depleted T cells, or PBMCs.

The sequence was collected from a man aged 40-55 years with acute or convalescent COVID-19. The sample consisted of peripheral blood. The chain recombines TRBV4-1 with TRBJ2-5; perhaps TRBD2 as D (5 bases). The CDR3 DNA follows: TGCGCCAGCAGCCGAGACTACACCAGGGAGACCCAGTACTTC. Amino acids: CASSRDYTRETQYF.